This TCR beta chain was retrieved from a study of blood T cell repertoires in COVID-19. Trimming removed 2 bases from V and 7 bases from J; junction bases left unmatched: 9. The CDR3 has 16 amino acids. Germline assignment: CDR1 KGHSH and CDR2 LQKENI. Authors' analysis steps: Using reference gene primer amplification, nucleated cell counts were estimated. TCRdb's table, derived via immunoSEQ multiplex PCR, lists solely in-frame clones and lacks some. Clone size and V and J calls were adopted from that table, with D and trimming inferred from the DNA. The profile shows about 120,000 clones, roughly four fifths of them singletons.

Sequencing input: peripheral blood. The chain recombines TRBV18 with TRBJ1-2; 11 bases are a match to TRBD1. The clonotype originates from a man aged 70 or older with active or convalescent COVID-19. The CDR3 loop is CASSPGQGALLIGYTF. CDR3 bases: TGTGCCAGCTCACCAGGACAGGGGGCGCTTCTAATTGGCTACACCTTC. Based on the CDR3 plus reference TRBV18 and TRBJ1-2, the full variable domain is NAGVMQNPRHLVRRRGQEARLRCSPMKGHSHVYWYRQLPEEGLKFMVYLQKENIIDESGMPKERFSAEFPKEGPSILRIQQVVRGDSAAYFCASSPGQGALLIGYTFGSGTRLTVV.